The entry below gives a single TCR beta chain sequence along with its context. This specimen belongs to a study of response to subunit inactivated influenza vaccine. TCRdb re-called the RT-PCR reads with MiXCR, one entry per CDR3 protein. Among 750,000 to 850,000 distinct CDR3 sequences, less than 20% were seen once, and the ten largest hold about a tenth. The V and J ends lost 1 base and 6 bases respectively, with 13 bases between them. The CDR3 extends over 15 amino acids. CDR1 SGHVS and CDR2 FQNEAQ come from the germline V gene. The receptor's source is a man over 45 who received an inactivated influenza vaccine. The chain joins TRBV7-8 to TRBJ2-1, with D tentatively TRBD2 (5 bases). Material: PBMCs from blood, obtained more than 4 days after vaccination. The chain's CDR3 is CASSLDEGDGNEQFF. As DNA, the CDR3 is TGTGCCAGCAGCTTAGATGAGGGAGATGGCAATGAGCAGTTCTTC.